This note documents a single T cell receptor beta chain sequence. This entry belongs to a study of control samples from healthy donors and cancer patients. The table came from immunoSEQ multiplex PCR; TCRdb's copy has only in-frame clones and leaves some out. The sample consists of about 130,000 clones, 90% of them appearing once. The receptor was isolated from a man in his forties or fifties in good health. The sequencing input was blood.

In DNA, the CDR3 is TGTGCCAGCAGTGCGATACAGGGGTATACCTATGGCTACACCTTC. It translates to CASSAIQGYTYGYTF. The chain employs TRBV25-1 and TRBJ1-2, with 7 bases matching TRBD1. CDR1 and CDR2 (germline): MGHDK, SYGVNS. After removal of 4 bases from V and 4 bases from J, the junction contained 9 bases not matched to a gene. The CDR3 is 15 residues long.